The 14 T cell receptor beta chains below were found in one sample sequenced in a study of OX40 agonist ivuxolimab in advanced cancers. Libraries were prepared by immunoSEQ multiplex PCR; TCRdb keeps only in-frame clonotypes and omits some of them. Of about 71,000 clones detected, 90% to 95% appear once; the ten largest clones hold roughly 14%. This material consisted of CD4+ or CD8+ T cells sorted from blood, taken in a trial of the OX40 agonist ivuxolimab. The receptors come from an adult with an advanced solid tumor such as melanoma, head and neck, liver or kidney cancer.

V and J are TRBV7-6 and TRBJ2-7, with D unresolved. Germline V gene sequence: CDR1 SGHVS, CDR2 FNYEAQ. The CDR3 runs 14 residues. V lost 1 base, J lost 6 bases, and 13 bases lay in between. The CDR3 region is CASSLGTPPVEQYF. CDR3 nucleotide sequence: TGTGCCAGCAGCTTAGGTACCCCGCCAGTCGAGCAGTACTTC.

This sequence joins TRBV12-5 and TRBJ1-5; D call uncertain. Germline CDR1 and CDR2: LGHNT and FRNRAP. The CDR3 extends over 15 amino acids. The V end lost 7 bases, the J end lost 0 bases, and 13 bases lay between the germline ends. The CDR3 loop is CASAMTVDSNQPQHF. The CDR3 nucleotides read TGTGCTAGTGCCATGACCGTCGATAGCAATCAGCCCCAGCATTTT.

The V gene is TRBV28, the J gene TRBJ2-5, with 11 positions matching TRBD2. CDR3 size: 15 residues. V trimming: 2 bases; J trimming: 4 bases; junction bases outside the gene matches: 3. CDR1 is MDHEN, CDR2 SYDVKM, per germline. Written as DNA, the CDR3 is TGTGCCAGCAGTTTACGACTAGCGGGGCGAGAGACCCAGTACTTC. Amino acid sequence: CASSLRLAGRETQYF.

The chain couples TRBV6-6 to TRBJ2-7; D is possibly TRBD2 (6 bases). The V and J ends lost 7 bases and 2 bases respectively, with 12 bases between them. Germline CDR1 MNHNY, CDR2 SVGAGI (reference sequence). There are 13 residues in the CDR3. The CDR3 DNA follows: TGTGCCAGCACCGCCCGCGGGACCTACGAGCAGTACTTC. Protein sequence: CASTARGTYEQYF.

The CDR3 is CASSLGTGVWKYF. The CDR3, as DNA: TGTGCCAGCAGCCTGGGGACAGGGGTCTGGAAGTACTTC. The chain employs TRBV5-5 and TRBJ2-7, with 10 bases lining up with TRBD1. The germline V gene encodes CDR1 SGHKS and CDR2 YYEKEE (reference sequence). The CDR3 extends over 13 amino acids. The V segment lost 4 bases and the J segment 11 bases; nucleotides outside the gene matches: 9.

The DNA for the CDR3 is TGTGCCAGCACCAGACAGGGATTAAATCAGCCCCAGCATTTT. Translated, it gives CASTRQGLNQPQHF. V is TRBV28 and J is TRBJ1-5; 7 bases align to TRBD1. The CDR3 sequence is 14 residues long. J gave up 4 bases and V 7 bases, and 7 bases lay outside the gene matches. Germline lookup yields CDR1 MDHEN and CDR2 SYDVKM.

This chain links TRBV6-5 with TRBJ2-3; D is undetermined. This CDR3 comprises 15 residues. Trimming stripped 2 bases from V and 2 bases from J, with 11 bases between. Germline loops: CDR1 MNHEY, CDR2 SVGAGI. The CDR3 spells CASSYKWRSTDTQYF. The CDR3 DNA sequence: TGTGCCAGCAGTTACAAGTGGCGGTCCACAGATACGCAGTATTTT.

CDR3 bases: TGTGCCAGCAGCTTACAGGGTCGGACAGCTTCTTCTTCCAAAAACATTCAGTACTTC. Translating gives CASSLQGRTASSSKNIQYF. The chain couples TRBV7-8 to TRBJ2-4, with D possibly matching TRBD1 (6 bases). Between the trimmed V and J ends, which lost 2 bases and 2 bases, there was a span of 22 bases. Germline values: CDR1 SGHVS, CDR2 FQNEAQ. The CDR3 contains 19 residues.

This chain links TRBV7-9 with TRBJ1-5; 7 bases are shared with TRBD1. The V segment lost 2 bases and the J segment 8 bases; nucleotides outside the gene matches: 15. Germline V gene lookup returns CDR1 SEHNR and CDR2 FQNEAQ (reference sequence). The length of the CDR3 is 17 residues. CDR3 bases: TGTGCCAGCAGCTTACGAGGGGGCAGATCCCGGCAGGAGCCCCAGCATTTT. The encoded protein is CASSLRGGRSRQEPQHF.

V and J are TRBV9 and TRBJ1-1; no clear D gene. This CDR3 is built from 13 residues. Trimming stripped 6 bases from V and 3 bases from J, with 12 bases between. Germline CDR1 reads SGDLS; CDR2 reads YYNGEE. CDR3 in DNA: TGTGCCAGCACCCCTTTTGGGGACACTGAAGCTTTCTTT. The encoded protein is CASTPFGDTEAFF.

The chain is built from TRBV6-5 and TRBJ1-2; no firm D call. The germline V and J ends were trimmed by 4 bases and 0 bases, with 9 bases remaining between them. The length of the CDR3 is 14 residues. Germline CDR1 is MNHEY and CDR2 is SVGAGI. CDR3 in amino acids: CASSSSHPNYGYTF. CDR3 DNA sequence: TGTGCCAGCAGTTCCTCCCACCCTAACTATGGCTACACCTTC.

In its sample, this clone was seen a few times. This chain uses TRBV25-1 with TRBJ1-1; D not resolved. The CDR3 is 12 amino acids. V lost 1 base and J 13 bases, leaving 13 bases between the germline ends. The germline V gene has CDR1 MGHDK and CDR2 SYGVNS. The DNA for the CDR3 is TGTGCCAGCAGTGAATCAACCTGGCGTAGTTTCTTT. Translating gives CASSESTWRSFF.

The CDR3 bases are TGTGCCAGCAGTTTCTTATTTCGAGACAGCCCCTACGAGCAGTACTTC. Translating gives CASSFLFRDSPYEQYF. The V and J genes are TRBV27 and TRBJ2-5; the D gene is possibly TRBD1 (5 bases). Matching the DNA end better, TRBJ2-7 makes the J call doubtful. CDR1 MNHEY and CDR2 SMNVEV come from the germline V gene (reference sequence). The CDR3 sequence is 16 residues long.

This sequence joins TRBV5-6 and TRBJ2-7, with 10 bases matching TRBD2. After removal of 0 bases from V and 5 bases from J, the junction contained 2 bases not matched to a gene. The CDR3 contains 14 residues. Per germline, CDR1 SGHDT and CDR2 YYEEEE. CDR3 sequence: CASSLGLAGDEQYF. The CDR3 DNA reads as TGTGCCAGCAGCTTGGGTCTAGCGGGAGACGAGCAGTACTTC.